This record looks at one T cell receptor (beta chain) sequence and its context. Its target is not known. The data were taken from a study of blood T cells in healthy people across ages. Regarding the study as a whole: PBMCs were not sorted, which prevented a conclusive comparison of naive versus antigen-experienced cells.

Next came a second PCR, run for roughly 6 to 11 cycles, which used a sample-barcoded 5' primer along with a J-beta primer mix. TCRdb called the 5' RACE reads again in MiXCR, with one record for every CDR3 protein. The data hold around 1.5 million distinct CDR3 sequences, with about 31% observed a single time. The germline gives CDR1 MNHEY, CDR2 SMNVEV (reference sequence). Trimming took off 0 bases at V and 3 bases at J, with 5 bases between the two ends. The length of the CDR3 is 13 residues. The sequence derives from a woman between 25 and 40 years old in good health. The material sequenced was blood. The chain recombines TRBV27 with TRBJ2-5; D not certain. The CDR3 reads CASSLSAKETQYF. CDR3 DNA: TGTGCCAGCAGTTTATCAGCTAAAGAGACCCAGTACTTC.